The 19 T cell receptor beta chains below all came from one sample that was sequenced in a study of CD8 T cells in ankylosing spondylitis. TCRdb re-analysed the 5' RACE reads in MiXCR, keeping a single row per CDR3 protein. The sample contains more than 100,000 distinct CDR3 sequences, about an eighth of which appear only once. Sequencing used blood, either unsorted or a sorted T cell fraction (not recorded which). The origin of the receptors is a female donor with ankylosing spondylitis or in good health (not recorded which).

This clonotype was picked up many times. The V and J genes are TRBV29-1 and TRBJ2-7; D not resolved. Between the trimmed V and J ends, which lost 3 bases and 6 bases, there was a span of 12 bases. The CDR3 contains 12 residues. Germline V gene sequence: CDR1 SQVTM, CDR2 ANQGSEA. In DNA form, the CDR3 reads TGCAGCGTTGATGGTGCTGGTCCCGAGCAGTACTTC. Its translation is CSVDGAGPEQYF.

This clonotype was seen many times. V and J are TRBV7-2 and TRBJ2-7; D might be TRBD2 (7 bases). CDR1 is SGHTA, CDR2 FQGNSA, per germline. V was pared by 5 bases and J by 4 bases, with 12 bases between. This CDR3 spans 13 amino acids. This chain's CDR3 is CASSGKGGYEQYF. DNA of the CDR3: TGTGCCAGCAGCGGGAAGGGGGGGTACGAGCAGTACTTC.

This chain uses TRBV20-1 with TRBJ2-5; 9 bases are a match to TRBD1. Per germline, CDR1 DFQATT and CDR2 SNEGSKA (reference sequence). This CDR3 comprises 13 residues. V was clipped by 5 bases and J by 1 base; unmatched bases: 2. The CDR3 DNA is TGCAGTGCTCGGACAGGGGCCCAAGAGACCCAGTACTTC. Translation gives CSARTGAQETQYF.

This clonotype was observed a handful of times. The chain employs TRBV5-6 and TRBJ1-2; 11 bases match TRBD1. V trimming: 0 bases; J trimming: 3 bases; junction bases outside the gene matches: 7. CDR1 and CDR2 (germline): SGHDT, YYEEEE. There are 17 residues in the CDR3. CDR3: CASSLGDRGAYHYGYTF. The CDR3 bases are TGTGCCAGCAGCTTGGGGGACAGGGGGGCATACCACTATGGCTACACCTTC.

On this clonotype: A much larger clone differs by one base, so this may be a read error. The rearrangement uses TRBV2 and TRBJ2-5; D gene uncertain. V lost 6 bases, J lost 0 bases, and 11 bases lay in between. The CDR3 is 14 residues long. In germline, CDR1 is SNHLY, CDR2 FYNNEI. CDR3 nucleotides: TGTGCCAGCAGAACCCCAACGCACCAAGAGACCCAGTACTTC. Translated, it gives CASRTPTHQETQYF. Based on the CDR3 plus reference TRBV2 and TRBJ2-5, the full variable domain is EPEVTQTPSHQVTQMGQEVILRCVPISNHLYFYWYRQILGQKVEFLVSFYNNEISEKSEIFDDQFSVERPDGSNFTLKIRSTKLEDSAMYFCASRTPTHQETQYFGPGTRLLVL.

This clonotype has ten or more counts. The chain recombines TRBV18 with TRBJ1-2; D not certain. Trimming removed 6 bases from V and 4 bases from J, with 12 bases in between. The germline gives CDR1 KGHSH, CDR2 LQKENI. The CDR3 has 13 residues. The CDR3 loop reads CASSYDGSYGYTF. The CDR3, as DNA: TGTGCCAGCTCTTACGACGGATCCTATGGCTACACCTTC.

This clonotype was recorded many times. The CDR3 loop reads CASSLGPDTQYF. The CDR3 nucleotides read TGTGCCAGCAGCCTCGGACCAGATACGCAGTATTTT. The rearrangement joins TRBV11-3 to TRBJ2-3; D ambiguous. The CDR3 runs to 12 residues. Trimming removed 5 bases from V and 4 bases from J, with 7 bases in between. Germline CDR1 and CDR2: SGHNT and YENEEA.

The sample holds many counts of this clonotype. The chain employs TRBV18 and TRBJ2-3; D gene ambiguous. The CDR3 runs 12 residues. V was shortened by 0 bases and J by 7 bases, with 5 bases between the two germline ends. Germline CDR1 reads KGHSH; CDR2 reads LQKENI. In DNA, the CDR3 is TGTGCCAGCTCACCACCGCAGAATACGCAGTATTTT. This sequence encodes CASSPPQNTQYF.

This clonotype occurred many times. This chain connects TRBV5-1 to TRBJ1-5, with D hard to call. The CDR3 has 14 amino acids. Germline CDR1 and CDR2: SGHRS and YFSETQ. Trimming shortened V by 4 bases and J by 2 bases, and 10 bases separated the two germline ends. CDR3 DNA sequence: TGCGCCAGCAGCCCCAACCTAGGCAATCAGCCCCAGCATTTT. This translates into CASSPNLGNQPQHF.

In its sample, this clonotype was seen many times. The J gene is TRBJ2-7, the V gene TRBV28; 8 bases agree with TRBD1. The CDR3 is made up of 15 amino acids. Unmatched junction bases numbered 8, after V lost 7 bases and J lost 0 bases. CDR1 and CDR2 from the germline V gene are MDHEN and SYDVKM. In nucleotides, the CDR3 is TGTGCCAGCACGCTGGGACAGGCGAGCTCCTACGAGCAGTACTTC. Protein: CASTLGQASSYEQYF. The variable domain in full, with the rest retrieved from reference TRBV28 and TRBJ2-7, is DVKVTQSSRYLVKRTGEKVFLECVQDMDHENMFWYRQDPGLGLRLIYFSYDVKMKEKGDIPEGYSVSREKKERFSLILESASTNQTSMYLCASTLGQASSYEQYFGPGTRLTVT.

This clonotype was observed at least ten times. This rearrangement joins TRBV9 to TRBJ2-3, with a weak D call TRBD2 (7 bases). V was trimmed by 0 bases and J by 3 bases, leaving 14 bases between them. Germline V gene sequence: CDR1 SGDLS, CDR2 YYNGEE. There are 16 residues in the CDR3. CDR3 amino acids: CASSVGGRGPTDTQYF. CDR3 bases: TGTGCCAGCAGCGTAGGCGGGCGGGGGCCGACAGATACGCAGTATTTT.

In the case of this clonotype: Given a much more abundant clone one base away, this may be a read error. The J gene is TRBJ2-1, the V gene TRBV18; D may match TRBD1 or TRBD2 (5 bases each). From germline, CDR1 is KGHSH and CDR2 LQKENI. The CDR3 length is 16 residues. In DNA, the CDR3 is TGTGTCAGCTCACCACGGGCTTTGGGACGGGGCAATGAGCAGTTCTTC. Amino acids: CVSSPRALGRGNEQFF.

The chain employs TRBV7-9 and TRBJ2-2; TRBD1 matches at 9 bases. The CDR3 consists of 16 residues. J was trimmed by 1 base and V by 6 bases; bases with no gene match: 6. Germline values: CDR1 SEHNR, CDR2 FQNEAQ (reference sequence). CDR3 sequence reads: CASSKGTGKNTGELFF. The CDR3 nucleotides read TGTGCCAGCAGTAAAGGGACAGGGAAGAACACCGGGGAGCTGTTTTTT.

At least ten counts were recorded for this clonotype. The gene calls are TRBV5-1 and TRBJ1-1; no reliable D call. The CDR3 loop spans 13 amino acids. Trimming removed 7 bases from V and 6 bases from J, with 16 bases in between. CDR1 and CDR2 from the germline V gene are SGHRS and YFSETQ. DNA of the CDR3: TGCGCCAGCTTTAGCTGGTCTGAAGCTGAAGCTTTCTTT. Its protein is CASFSWSEAEAFF.

In its sample, this clonotype was seen many times. The chain carries TRBV5-5 and TRBJ1-3; 9 nucleotides match TRBD1. The CDR3 sequence is 15 residues long. Germline lookup yields CDR1 SGHKS and CDR2 YYEKEE (reference sequence). Trimming took 2 bases from V and 2 from J; bases not matched to a gene: 2. The CDR3 protein is CASSFTGGAGNTIYF. CDR3 nucleotides: TGTGCCAGCAGCTTTACAGGGGGCGCTGGAAACACCATATATTTT. Based on the CDR3 plus reference TRBV5-5 and TRBJ1-3, the full variable domain is DAGVTQSPTHLIKTRGQQVTLRCSPISGHKSVSWYQQVLGQGPQFIFQYYEKEERGRGNFPDRFSARQFPNYSSELNVNALLLGDSALYLCASSFTGGAGNTIYFGEGSWLTVV.

Note on this clonotype: This could be a read error, since a much larger clone is one nucleotide away. The chain couples TRBV2 to TRBJ2-2; possible D gene TRBD1, 5 bases. The length of the CDR3 is 16 residues. Germline-derived CDR1 and CDR2 are SNHLY and FYNNEI. Here the CDR3 reads CANSEGGARKTGELFF. In DNA, the CDR3 is TGTGCCAACAGTGAAGGTGGGGCGCGGAAGACCGGGGAGCTGTTTTTT. The whole variable domain, remainder taken from reference TRBV2 and TRBJ2-2, is EPEVTQTPSHQVTQMGQEVILRCVPISNHLYFYWYRQILGQKVEFLVSFYNNEISEKSEIFDDQFSVERPDGSNFTLKIRSTKLEDSAMYFCANSEGGARKTGELFFGEGSRLTVL.

This clonotype appeared many times. The chain carries TRBV3-1 and TRBJ2-1, with 8 bases identical to TRBD2. Trimming removed 3 bases from V and 3 bases from J; junction bases left unmatched: 4. Germline values: CDR1 LGHDT, CDR2 YNNKEL (reference sequence). This CDR3 contains 15 residues. CDR3 protein: CASSQAGGLYNEQFF. The CDR3 bases are TGTGCCAGCAGCCAGGCGGGGGGACTCTACAATGAGCAGTTCTTC.

The table lists this clonotype with many counts. The rearrangement uses TRBV12-3 or TRBV12-4 and TRBJ2-2; no definite D call. The CDR3 length is 14 residues. Trimming took off 3 bases at V and 2 bases at J, with 7 bases between the two ends. CDR3 sequence reads: CASSFVSNTGELFF. CDR3 coding DNA: TGTGCCAGCAGTTTTGTCAGTAACACCGGGGAGCTGTTTTTT.

This clonotype was counted at least ten times. V is TRBV11-2 and J is TRBJ2-2, with 9 positions matching TRBD1. Germline trimming cut 4 bases from V and 2 bases from J; bases unmatched to any gene: 2. Germline loops: CDR1 SGHAT, CDR2 FQNNGV. This CDR3 has 15 residues. CDR3 sequence reads: CASSWDRANTGELFF. In nucleotides, the CDR3 is TGTGCCAGCAGCTGGGACAGGGCTAACACCGGGGAGCTGTTTTTT.